Presented here are 31 T cell receptor beta chains from one specimen sequenced in a study of beta chain features in type 1 diabetes. Regarding the study as a whole: Moderate yet significant TCRB CDR3 shortening was seen in Type 1 diabetes patients in all four CD4+ subsets.

Reverse transcribing all isolated RNA meant expressed TCRB transcripts were sequenced. This table comes from immunoSEQ multiplex PCR, and its TCRdb copy is limited to in-frame clones, with some not included. The sample lists a few hundred thousand clones; approximately 13% were seen once. These receptors' antigens are unknown. The sample was naive CD4+ T cells from blood. The receptor source for this set is a woman younger than 35 with type 1 diabetes.

The chain links TRBV9 to TRBJ2-5; D not resolved. The germline gives CDR1 SGDLS, CDR2 YYNGEE. CDR3 length: 14 residues. Trimming cost V 0 bases and J 2 bases, with 8 bases left between them. CDR3 DNA sequence: TGTGCCAGCAGCGTAGACGGCAGGCAAGAGACCCAGTACTTC. Translated: CASSVDGRQETQYF.

This clone was counted between two and nine times. The genes are TRBV5-1 and TRBJ2-3; 14 nucleotides line up with TRBD2. The CDR3 totals 16 residues. The V gene's germline CDR1 is SGHRS and CDR2 YFSETQ. V lost 4 bases to trimming and J lost 2 bases; unmatched junction nucleotides: 3. CDR3 loop: CASSPGLAGATDTQYF. The CDR3 coding sequence is TGCGCCAGCAGCCCGGGACTAGCGGGAGCCACAGATACGCAGTATTTT. Full variable domain (outside the CDR3, taken from reference TRBV5-1 and TRBJ2-3): KAGVTQTPRYLIKTRGQQVTLSCSPISGHRSVSWYQQTPGQGLQFLFEYFSETQRNKGNFPGRFSGRQFSNSRSEMNVSTLELGDSALYLCASSPGLAGATDTQYFGPGTRLTVL.

This clone came up a few times. The chain couples TRBV7-2 to TRBJ2-3; D unclear. Germline lookup yields CDR1 SGHTA and CDR2 FQGNSA. Trimming left V 2 bases short and J 0 bases short, with 9 bases between. CDR3 size: 15 residues. DNA for the CDR3: TGTGCCAGCAGCTTATCCCGAGCAAGCACAGATACGCAGTATTTT. Its protein product is CASSLSRASTDTQYF.

The V gene is TRBV7-9, the J gene TRBJ1-2; D is unclear. The germline V gene has CDR1 SEHNR and CDR2 FQNEAQ (reference sequence). The CDR3 totals 13 residues. The germline V and J ends were trimmed by 6 bases and 8 bases, with 16 bases remaining between them. CDR3 sequence (DNA): TGTGCCAGCAGTACCGGGGTTGGTCGCGGCTACACCTTC. Protein: CASSTGVGRGYTF. Supplemented by reference TRBV7-9 and TRBJ1-2, the full variable domain reads DTGVSQNPRHKITKRGQNVTFRCDPISEHNRLYWYRQTLGQGPEFLTYFQNEAQLEKSRLLSDRFSAERPKGSFSTLEIQRTEQGDSAMYLCASSTGVGRGYTFGSGTRLTVV.

The gene calls are TRBV18 and TRBJ2-5, with TRBD2 identical over 7 bases. Germline loops: CDR1 KGHSH, CDR2 LQKENI. Trimming took 6 bases from V and 1 from J; bases not matched to a gene: 8. The CDR3 length is 15 residues. As DNA, the CDR3 is TGTGCCAGCTCTATGGCTAGCGGATCCCAAGAGACCCAGTACTTC. Encoded protein: CASSMASGSQETQYF. Looking up the rest from reference TRBV18 and TRBJ2-5 gives the full variable domain: NAGVMQNPRHLVRRRGQEARLRCSPMKGHSHVYWYRQLPEEGLKFMVYLQKENIIDESGMPKERFSAEFPKEGPSILRIQQVVRGDSAAYFCASSMASGSQETQYFGPGTRLLVL.

The V call is TRBV7-9, the J call TRBJ1-1; 9 nucleotides match TRBD1. Per the germline V gene, CDR1 is SEHNR and CDR2 is FQNEAQ (reference sequence). CDR3 length equals 19 residues. The trim removed 2 bases at V and 2 bases at J, leaving 15 bases unmatched. CDR3: CASSLSEFTGGAGNTEAFF. The CDR3 nucleotides are TGTGCCAGCAGCTTATCGGAGTTTACAGGGGGCGCGGGAAACACTGAAGCTTTCTTT. Complete variable domain (other parts from reference TRBV7-9 and TRBJ1-1): DTGVSQNPRHKITKRGQNVTFRCDPISEHNRLYWYRQTLGQGPEFLTYFQNEAQLEKSRLLSDRFSAERPKGSFSTLEIQRTEQGDSAMYLCASSLSEFTGGAGNTEAFFGQGTRLTVV.

The chain uses TRBV7-9 and TRBJ2-1, with a weak D call TRBD2 (8 bases). CDR1 SEHNR and CDR2 FQNEAQ come from the germline V gene (reference sequence). The CDR3 contains 14 residues. Trimming cost V 5 bases and J 7 bases, with 15 bases left between them. The CDR3 coding sequence is TGTGCCAGCAGCCCCGTAGCGGGACAGAATGAGCAGTTCTTC. As protein: CASSPVAGQNEQFF. Filled out from reference TRBV7-9 and TRBJ2-1, the complete variable domain reads DTGVSQNPRHKITKRGQNVTFRCDPISEHNRLYWYRQTLGQGPEFLTYFQNEAQLEKSRLLSDRFSAERPKGSFSTLEIQRTEQGDSAMYLCASSPVAGQNEQFFGPGTRLTVL.

This clone was seen only a few times. The chain links TRBV5-1 to TRBJ2-3; TRBD2 agrees at 8 bases. J lost 3 bases, V lost 4 bases, and 10 bases had no gene match. Germline assignment: CDR1 SGHRS and CDR2 YFSETQ. The CDR3 has 16 amino acids. The CDR3 DNA follows: TGCGCCAGCAGCAGGCCGGGGAGCGGGAGAACAGATACGCAGTATTTT. Amino acids: CASSRPGSGRTDTQYF.

The chain employs TRBV5-4 and TRBJ2-5, with D possibly matching TRBD2 (5 bases). V was clipped by 2 bases and J by 2 bases, with 13 bases between them. The CDR3 sequence is 15 residues long. From germline, CDR1 is SGHNT and CDR2 YYREEE (reference sequence). The CDR3 here is CASSFEAVLQETQYF. The CDR3 region has the DNA TGTGCCAGCAGCTTCGAAGCGGTTCTTCAAGAGACCCAGTACTTC.

The chain carries TRBV19 and TRBJ1-5; the D gene is possibly TRBD1 (5 bases). Trimming took off 4 bases at V and 7 bases at J, with 11 bases between the two ends. The germline V gene has CDR1 LNHDA and CDR2 SQIVND (reference sequence). The CDR3 is 13 residues long. For the CDR3, the DNA is TGTGCCAGTAGTAACAGGATGAACCAGCCCCAGCATTTT. Its translation: CASSNRMNQPQHF. The full variable domain, rest sourced from reference TRBV19 and TRBJ1-5, is DGGITQSPKYLFRKEGQNVTLSCEQNLNHDAMYWYRQDPGQGLRLIYYSQIVNDFQKGDIAEGYSVSREKKESFPLTVTSAQKNPTAFYLCASSNRMNQPQHFGDGTRLSIL.

This clone has only a few counts. The gene calls are TRBV7-9 and TRBJ2-7, with unresolved D. This CDR3 comprises 13 residues. Trimming took 0 bases from V and 4 from J, leaving 7 bases between them. The germline CDR1 and CDR2 sequences are SEHNR and FQNEAQ (reference sequence). CDR3 sequence: CASSLATLYEQYV. The CDR3 DNA follows: TGTGCCAGCAGCTTAGCGACTCTATACGAGCAGTACGTC.

This clone was counted a few times. The gene calls are TRBV19 and TRBJ1-5, with TRBD1 identical over 8 bases. Germline CDR1 and CDR2: LNHDA and SQIVND (reference sequence). The J segment lost 5 bases and the V segment lost 7 bases, leaving 4 bases of the junction unmatched. The CDR3 extends over 13 amino acids. CDR3 bases: TGTGCCAGTACGGACAGGGAATATCAGCCCCAGCATTTT. Protein product: CASTDREYQPQHF.

J is TRBJ2-5 and V is TRBV28; tentatively, D is TRBD2 (6 bases). V was pared by 3 bases and J by 4 bases, with 9 bases between. Germline loops: CDR1 MDHEN, CDR2 SYDVKM. This CDR3 is 13 amino acids long. Here the CDR3 DNA reads TGTGCCAGCAGTTTTTGGCGGGGAGAGACCCAGTACTTC. Protein: CASSFWRGETQYF.

This chain uses TRBV5-1 with TRBJ2-2, with D possibly TRBD2 on 5 matching bases. The V gene lost 1 base and the J gene lost 2 bases, with 9 bases spanning the gap. Germline V lookup: CDR1 SGHRS, CDR2 YFSETQ. The CDR3 runs to 15 residues. The chain's CDR3 is CASSLRELNTGELFF. Here the CDR3 DNA reads TGCGCCAGCAGCTTGCGGGAACTTAACACCGGGGAGCTGTTTTTT. Filled out from reference TRBV5-1 and TRBJ2-2, the complete variable domain reads KAGVTQTPRYLIKTRGQQVTLSCSPISGHRSVSWYQQTPGQGLQFLFEYFSETQRNKGNFPGRFSGRQFSNSRSEMNVSTLELGDSALYLCASSLRELNTGELFFGEGSRLTVL.

In its sample, this clone was seen a few times. The rearrangement links TRBV2 to TRBJ2-7, with D maybe TRBD1 (6 bases). The length of the CDR3 is 13 residues. CDR1 and CDR2 (germline): SNHLY, FYNNEI. With 4 bases removed from V and 7 bases from J, the gap between germline ends came to 14 bases. CDR3 in DNA: TGTGCCAGCAGTGGATGGGGGCTGGGGGAGCAGTACTTC. It encodes CASSGWGLGEQYF.

The rearrangement uses TRBV5-1 and TRBJ2-2, with 9 bases aligning to TRBD2. V gave up 4 bases and J gave up 4 bases; unmatched junction bases: 8. Germline V lookup: CDR1 SGHRS, CDR2 YFSETQ. The CDR3 length is 16 residues. The CDR3 nucleotides read TGCGCCAGCAGCCTGATAGCGGGAGCGAGCACCGGGGAGCTGTTTTTT. This translates into CASSLIAGASTGELFF.

A few counts support this clone. The chain couples TRBV25-1 to TRBJ1-2, with D uncertain. The CDR3 totals 13 residues. The V gene lost 7 bases and the J gene lost 2 bases, with 11 bases spanning the gap. Germline values: CDR1 MGHDK, CDR2 SYGVNS. The CDR3 DNA is TGTGCCAGCAATCAAGACTCGAACTATGGCTACACCTTC. Its protein is CASNQDSNYGYTF.

The chain carries TRBV23-1 and TRBJ2-7, with 10 bases that match TRBD2. TRBV23-1 qualifies as an ORF whose function is uncertain. The CDR3 spans 16 residues. With V trimmed by 6 bases and J by 2 bases, 10 bases remained unmatched. CDR3 bases: TGCGCCAGCAGATCCACCGGGACTAGCGTGACCTACGAGCAGTACTTC. It translates to CASRSTGTSVTYEQYF.

This clone was seen a handful of times. The V gene is TRBV5-4, the J gene TRBJ2-7, with 10 bases lining up with TRBD1. Germline V gene sequence: CDR1 SGHNT, CDR2 YYREEE (reference sequence). The V segment lost 5 bases and the J segment 2 bases; nucleotides outside the gene matches: 4. CDR3 size: 14 residues. In DNA form, the CDR3 reads TGTGCCAGCAGAACGGGACAGGGGCCCTACGAGCAGTACTTC. Translating it yields CASRTGQGPYEQYF.

The rearrangement links TRBV5-1 to TRBJ2-7, with 7 bases that match TRBD1. CDR3 length equals 14 residues. V shed 4 bases, J shed 5 bases, and the junction held 9 bases outside the gene matches. From germline, CDR1 is SGHRS and CDR2 YFSETQ. Written as DNA, the CDR3 is TGCGCCAGCAGCCCAACGACAGGGTACCACGAGCAGTACTTC. Protein sequence: CASSPTTGYHEQYF.

This clone turned up a few times. The genes are TRBV6-1 and TRBJ2-7, with D hard to call. Germline V gene lookup returns CDR1 MNHNS and CDR2 SASEGT. Deletions cut 3 bases from V and 2 bases from J, with 11 bases between. This CDR3 comprises 14 residues. The CDR3 region is CASSDPVATYEQYF. The CDR3 DNA reads as TGTGCCAGCAGTGATCCCGTAGCCACCTACGAGCAGTACTTC.

The rearrangement links TRBV4-1 to TRBJ1-2; TRBD1 agrees at 7 bases. The germline V gene has CDR1 MGHRA and CDR2 YSYEKL. The CDR3 runs 15 residues. J was trimmed by 4 bases and V by 4 bases; bases with no gene match: 9. The CDR3 protein is CASSPRTGLGYGYTF. DNA of the CDR3: TGCGCCAGCAGCCCTCGGACAGGCTTAGGCTATGGCTACACCTTC.

In this sample, this clone turned up a few times. This chain joins TRBV28 and TRBJ2-3, with TRBD1 matching 9 bases. This CDR3 has 15 residues. V lost 7 bases and J lost 4; bases outside the gene matches: 9. Looked up from germline, CDR1 is MDHEN and CDR2 is SYDVKM. CDR3 in amino acids: CASTQGQGPPDTQYF. The CDR3 coding sequence is TGTGCCAGCACCCAAGGACAGGGGCCTCCAGATACGCAGTATTTT.

This clone was seen a handful of times. The chain has TRBV7-2 and TRBJ2-1; 9 bases agree with TRBD2. Germline lookup yields CDR1 SGHTA and CDR2 FQGNSA. The V segment lost 5 bases and the J segment 4 bases; nucleotides outside the gene matches: 9. This CDR3 contains 16 residues. CDR3: CASSPPGGRAYNEQFF. The DNA for the CDR3 is TGTGCCAGCAGCCCACCTGGCGGGAGGGCTTACAATGAGCAGTTCTTC.

The chain has TRBV7-6 and TRBJ2-3, with 11 bases aligning to TRBD2. Per the germline V gene, CDR1 is SGHVS and CDR2 is FNYEAQ. The CDR3 has 17 amino acids. Trimming removed 0 bases from V and 0 bases from J; junction bases left unmatched: 2. The CDR3 DNA reads as TGTGCCAGCAGCTTAGCGCGGACTAGCGGGAGCACAGATACGCAGTATTTT. Residues: CASSLARTSGSTDTQYF.

The chain recombines TRBV5-5 with TRBJ1-2; D is undetermined. The germline V gene encodes CDR1 SGHKS and CDR2 YYEKEE (reference sequence). The CDR3 runs 12 residues. Trimming shortened V by 4 bases and J by 3 bases, and 7 bases separated the two germline ends. CDR3 residues: CASSLGDYGYTF. The CDR3, as DNA: TGTGCCAGCAGCCTAGGAGACTATGGCTACACCTTC.

This rearrangement joins TRBV7-2 to TRBJ2-3; 10 bases align to TRBD2. The ends lost 7 bases at V and 4 bases at J; junction bases unmatched: 11. In germline, CDR1 is SGHTA, CDR2 FQGNSA. CDR3 length: 16 residues. CDR3 nucleotide sequence: TGTGCCAGCACCGCGGATCTAGCGGGAGATCCAGATACGCAGTATTTT. Translation: CASTADLAGDPDTQYF. Filled out from reference TRBV7-2 and TRBJ2-3, the complete variable domain reads GAGVSQSPSNKVTEKGKDVELRCDPISGHTALYWYRQSLGQGLEFLIYFQGNSAPDKSGLPSDRFSAERTGGSVSTLTIQRTQQEDSAVYLCASTADLAGDPDTQYFGPGTRLTVL.

CDR3 nucleotide sequence: TGTGCCAGCAGTATACCGGGACTAGCGGGAGATACGCAGTATTTT. It yields the protein CASSIPGLAGDTQYF. The rearrangement uses TRBV28 and TRBJ2-3; 12 bases map to TRBD2. CDR3 length: 15 residues. Losses at the gene ends were 5 bases for V and 5 bases for J; bases not matched to a gene: 5. The germline CDR1 and CDR2 sequences are MDHEN and SYDVKM.

The chain joins TRBV6-5 to TRBJ2-4; 7 positions agree with TRBD1. CDR3 length equals 15 residues. The junction had 5 bases not matched to a gene; V was cut back by 0 bases and J by 6 bases. Per the germline V gene, CDR1 is MNHEY and CDR2 is SVGAGI. The CDR3 sequence: CASSYSNQGVNIQYF. CDR3 coding DNA: TGTGCCAGCAGTTACTCGAATCAGGGGGTAAACATTCAGTACTTC.

This clone was seen a handful of times. The V call is TRBV6-1, the J call TRBJ2-5; D ambiguous. Trimming pared 2 bases from V and 1 base from J, leaving 2 bases between. Per the germline V gene, CDR1 is MNHNS and CDR2 is SASEGT. This CDR3 region has 12 residues. DNA of the CDR3: TGTGCCAGCAGTGAACTCCAAGAGACCCAGTACTTC. The encoded protein is CASSELQETQYF.

This clone turned up a few times. V usage is TRBV25-1 and J usage is TRBJ2-5; D uncertain. The ends were cut back, 2 bases at V and 2 bases at J, with 9 bases in the middle. The germline V gene encodes CDR1 MGHDK and CDR2 SYGVNS. The CDR3 totals 14 residues. CDR3 loop: CASSEPALQETQYF. DNA of the CDR3: TGTGCCAGCAGTGAACCAGCACTACAAGAGACCCAGTACTTC.